A selection of T cell receptor beta chains follows, all from one sample in a study. MiXCR, applied by TCRdb to the 5' RACE reads, yields one record per CDR3 protein. The sample lists roughly 55,000 distinct CDR3 sequences, approximately 23% seen once, with 3.2% in the top ten. Sequencing was performed on tumor-infiltrating naive CD4+ T cells sorted from the breast tumor. The receptor source for this set is a female donor with breast cancer. The CDR3 runs from the conserved cysteine through the conserved F or W. Each record gives: D gene, clone size, V gene, J gene, CDR3 DNA, CDR3 protein. The D gene is left open where the match is weak. Size values are once, few and many counts, or a class for expanded clones, and some rows have none.

>NA|NA|TRBV11-2|TRBJ2-1
TGTGCCAGCGGAGAGAGTGCTCCCCCGAATGAGCAGTTCTTC
CASGESAPPNEQFF
>NA|NA|TRBV6-2/TRBV6-3|TRBJ2-7
TGTGCCAGCAGTTTGGGGACGGTACCCTACGAGCAGTACTTC
CASSLGTVPYEQYF
>NA|few|TRBV5-1|TRBJ1-4
TGCGCCAGCAGGCCCACTGGACAGAATGAAAAACTGTTTTTT
CASRPTGQNEKLFF
>NA|NA|TRBV7-9|TRBJ2-3
TGTGCCAGCAGCCCGCCCCGACAAAGCACAGATACGCAGTATTTT
CASSPPRQSTDTQYF
>NA|NA|TRBV7-8|TRBJ1-5
TGTGCCAGCAGCCGACCGGGCAGGGAGAATCAGCCCCAGCATTTT
CASSRPGRENQPQHF
>NA|NA|TRBV10-2|TRBJ1-1
TGCGCCAGCAGTGAACAGGGTGGCACTGAAGCTTTCTTT
CASSEQGGTEAFF
>TRBD2|NA|TRBV5-1|TRBJ2-7
TGCGCCAGCAGCTGGGAGCGGGAACCATACGAGCAGTACTTC
CASSWEREPYEQYF
>NA|many|TRBV5-1|TRBJ1-4
TGCGCCAGCAGCGACAGGGAAAAACTGTTTTTT
CASSDREKLFF
>NA|NA|TRBV20-1|TRBJ2-3
TGCAGTGAACTTACCACAGATACGCAGTATTTT
CSELTTDTQYF
>NA|few|TRBV4-1|TRBJ2-2
TGCGCCAGCAGCCGAGGGCCGGCGTACACCGGGGAGCTGTTTTTT
CASSRGPAYTGELFF
>NA|many|TRBV7-2|TRBJ2-3
TGTGCCAGCAGCCTGGGACTCCCGCAGGGGGATACGCAGTATTTT
CASSLGLPQGDTQYF
>NA|few|TRBV4-2|TRBJ1-4
TGTGCCAGCAGCCAACATCACCAGGATGAAAAACTGTTTTTT
CASSQHHQDEKLFF
>NA|few|TRBV7-8|TRBJ1-6
TGTGCCAGCAGCTTAGCGATAGGAGTGACACCCCTCCACTTT
CASSLAIGVTPLHF
>TRBD1|NA|TRBV7-8|TRBJ1-5
TGTGCCAGCAGCTTGCGTCCACAGGGGGCTCAACGCCAGCCCCAGCATTTT
CASSLRPQGAQRQPQHF
>NA|many|TRBV11-2|TRBJ1-2
TGTGCCAGCAGCTCGGAGTTATACCTCTATGGCTACACCTTC
CASSSELYLYGYTF
>TRBD1|many|TRBV6-2/TRBV6-3|TRBJ1-1
TGTGCCAGCGGGGGACAGTCCCTCACTGAAGCTTTCTTT
CASGGQSLTEAFF
>TRBD2|many|TRBV20-1|TRBJ2-1
TGCAGTGCTGACCTACGGACTAGCGGCTACAATGAGCAGTTCTTC
CSADLRTSGYNEQFF
>NA|NA|TRBV4-1|TRBJ2-3
TGCGCCAGCAGCCAGCGGCCCCCGCCAGATACGCAGTATTTT
CASSQRPPPDTQYF
>NA|NA|TRBV12-3/TRBV12-4|TRBJ1-1
TGTGCCAGCAGTTCGTTCGACATCACAGGGGAAGCTTTCTTT
CASSSFDITGEAFF
>NA|few|TRBV7-2|TRBJ2-7
TGTGCCAGCAGCCAAGACAGACGCTCCTACGAGCAGTACTTC
CASSQDRRSYEQYF
>NA|many|TRBV29-1|TRBJ2-1
TGCAGCGTTGAAGCTTCGCGTCACTACAATGAGCAGTTCTTC
CSVEASRHYNEQFF
>TRBD2|NA|TRBV7-6|TRBJ2-3
TGTGCCAGCAGCTCCCTAATGTGGGAGGGAGATACGCAGTATTTT
CASSSLMWEGDTQYF
>NA|NA|TRBV20-1|TRBJ1-2
TGCAGTGCTAGAGGGGGCAGGCAGGGCAATCTCAACTATGGCTACACCTTC
CSARGGRQGNLNYGYTF
>NA|NA|TRBV6-5|TRBJ2-1
TGTGCCAGCAGTTGGCGACCGGGGCCGCAATTCTACAATGAGCAGTTCTTC
CASSWRPGPQFYNEQFF
>NA|NA|TRBV10-2|TRBJ1-4
TGCGCCAGCGGAAGGAGGGAAAAACTGTTTTTT
CASGRREKLFF
>TRBD2|NA|TRBV6-2/TRBV6-3|TRBJ2-7
TGTGCCAGCTTCAGCGGGAGGACCTACGAGCAGTACTTC
CASFSGRTYEQYF
>TRBD1|few|TRBV5-1|TRBJ2-2
TGCGCCAGCGGCCTCACAGGGGATGCCGGGGAGCTGTTTTTT
CASGLTGDAGELFF
>NA|NA|TRBV12-3/TRBV12-4|TRBJ1-5
TGTGCCAGCAGTTTAGATAGGGGAGATCGGCCCCAGCATTTT
CASSLDRGDRPQHF
>NA|NA|TRBV7-9|TRBJ2-7
TGTGCCAGCAGCTTAAGTAGCGAGCAGTACTTC
CASSLSSEQYF